In its sample, the clone carrying this T cell receptor (beta chain) was seen many times. Its antigen is undetermined. As to time point: newly diagnosed GD, antithyroid drugs for less than 3 months. Making the TCR library involved RNA that had been extracted from PBMCs. Recruitment took place at an endocrinology department in Xi'an, China. Peripheral blood, at about 10 milliliters, went into EDTA tubes. The sample is drawn from a study of regulatory T cells in long-lasting Graves disease. Combining iRepertoire HTBI primers with Arm-PCR of CDR3 regions, the authors built TCR beta libraries. MiXCR, run by TCRdb on the multiplex PCR reads, gives a single entry per CDR3 protein. The top ten clones hold more than 35% of a sample with about 310,000 distinct CDR3 sequences, about a sixth of them seen once. The germline gives CDR1 KGHDR, CDR2 SFDVKD. The CDR3 spans 15 residues. V lost 3 bases to trimming and J lost 5 bases, with 15 bases between them.

Points from the study as a whole: Favored gene segments in persistent disease were TRBV28, TRBJ1-2 and TRBJ2-5. Tissue studied was limited to peripheral blood, excluding thyroid tissue.

The chain is built from TRBV24-1 and TRBJ2-5, with D maybe TRBD2 (7 bases). The clonotype comes from a female donor with Graves disease. The material sequenced was peripheral blood mononuclear cells (PBMCs), taken at new diagnosis, from a patient treated with antithyroid drugs. The CDR3 DNA sequence: TGTGCCACCAGTGATGCGGGGGCGCTTATGGAGACCCAGTACTTC. Protein: CATSDAGALMETQYF.